This is a list of T cell receptor beta chains from one sample in a study of T-cell reconstitution after alpha-beta-depleted transplantation in children. Each CDR3 protein gets one entry after TCRdb re-called the PCR reads with MiXCR. Among 300,000 to 400,000 distinct CDR3 sequences listed, roughly 16% were seen once. The specimen was PBMCs, mostly from graft donor cells, collected 360 days after TCRalphabeta/CD19-depleted stem cell transplant. Source of these receptors: a male patient between 2 and 10 years old who had a stem cell transplant for acute lymphoblastic leukemia, so the T cells may come from the graft donor. The CDR3 runs from the conserved cysteine through the conserved F or W. D genes are given only for firm matches. Size values are once, few and many counts, or a class for expanded clones, and some rows have none.

D gene	V gene	J gene	clone size	CDR3 DNA	CDR3 protein
-	TRBV7-8	TRBJ2-7	few	TGTGCCAGCAGCTTTGGGGCTATGTCCTACGAGCAGTACTTC	CASSFGAMSYEQYF
-	TRBV6-2/TRBV6-3	TRBJ2-7	-	TGTGCCAGCGAACGGGCCAACCCCGTAGGCGAGCAGTACTTC	CASERANPVGEQYF
TRBD1	TRBV3-1	TRBJ2-2	-	TGTGCCAGCAGCCAAGGGGACAGGTACTTCGGGGAGCTGTTTTTT	CASSQGDRYFGELFF
-	TRBV2	TRBJ2-1	many	TGTGCCAGCAGCCAACCGGCCCATAATGAGCAGTTCTTC	CASSQPAHNEQFF
-	TRBV30	TRBJ2-3	-	TGTGCCTGGAGTGCCTCGATCTCAAATACGCAGTATTTT	CAWSASISNTQYF
TRBD2	TRBV7-2	TRBJ2-5	few	TGTGCCAGCAGCTCGTGGGGGGGACTAGTTGAAGAGACCCAGTACTTC	CASSSWGGLVEETQYF
-	TRBV5-1	TRBJ1-5	-	TGCGCCAGCAGCTGGAACAGGGTGCAGAGCAATCAGCCCCAGCATTTT	CASSWNRVQSNQPQHF
-	TRBV6-1	TRBJ1-6	-	TGTGCCAGCACCTTTGCCTCCTTTCCCCCATTGTCCCTCCACTTT	CASTFASFPPLSLHF
TRBD2	TRBV12-3/TRBV12-4	TRBJ2-1	-	TGTGCCAGCAGCCCCGGGGGGGCCAATGAGCAGTTCTTC	CASSPGGANEQFF
TRBD2	TRBV4-2	TRBJ2-1	many	TGTGCCAGCAGCCCCGTAGCGGGAGGGGTCAATGAGCAGTTCTTC	CASSPVAGGVNEQFF
-	TRBV7-8	TRBJ1-5	few	TGTGCCAGCAGCTTAGAGTTTGCGGCAGATTACAATCAGCCCCAGCATTTT	CASSLEFAADYNQPQHF
-	TRBV4-2	TRBJ1-2	few	TGTGCCAGCAGCCAAAAAATTACAGGGATCTATGGCTACACCTTC	CASSQKITGIYGYTF
-	TRBV27	TRBJ2-7	-	TGTGCCAGCAGTTTATCGGAGGAGGGGCAGCAGTACTTC	CASSLSEEGQQYF
TRBD2	TRBV6-5	TRBJ2-7	many	TGTGCCAGCAGCTTACTAGCGGGAGGTCGGCCTGAAGGGCAGTACTTC	CASSLLAGGRPEGQYF
-	TRBV29-1	TRBJ2-3	many	TGCAGCGTTAACAGGGACACAGATACGCAGTATTTT	CSVNRDTDTQYF
-	TRBV5-1	TRBJ2-5	-	TGCGTCAGCAGCTTGTTAGGATATGAGACCCAGTACTTC	CVSSLLGYETQYF
TRBD1	TRBV25-1	TRBJ2-5	few	TGTGCCAGCAGTGGACACAGGGGGCTGGGGTACCAAGAGACCCAGTACTTC	CASSGHRGLGYQETQYF
-	TRBV12-3/TRBV12-4	TRBJ2-1	many	TGTGCCAGCAGTTTTGCAAGGGGTGGCGATGAGCAGTTCTTC	CASSFARGGDEQFF
-	TRBV24-1	TRBJ2-2	-	TGTGCCACCTCCAGGGAGACCGGGGAGCTGTTTTTT	CATSRETGELFF
TRBD2	TRBV10-3	TRBJ2-1	-	TGTGCCATCAGCGCCCAACTAGCGGGAGGTTACAATGAGCAGTTCTTC	CAISAQLAGGYNEQFF
-	TRBV6-2/TRBV6-3	TRBJ2-1	-	TGTGCCAGCAGTTACTCCGCCGCACCGAGGTTCTTC	CASSYSAAPRFF
TRBD2	TRBV9	TRBJ2-3	-	TGTGCCAGCAGCTCCGACCTAGCGGCCGGCACAGATACGCAGTATTTT	CASSSDLAAGTDTQYF
TRBD2	TRBV11-2	TRBJ2-3	-	TGTGCCAGCAGCTTATACCCCTGGCGGGAGTGGGGCACAGATACGCAGTATTTT	CASSLYPWREWGTDTQYF
-	TRBV2	TRBJ2-1	few	TGTGCCAGCAGTGACCTTTCGGGGAGCTCCTACAATGAGCAGTTCTTC	CASSDLSGSSYNEQFF
-	TRBV5-1	TRBJ2-7	-	TGCGCCAGCAGCTTGGAGACAGGTCCGACGGAGCAGTACTTC	CASSLETGPTEQYF
-	TRBV6-5	TRBJ1-1	-	TGTGCCAGCAGGCGGGGCGCGTTTAACACTGAAGCTTTCTTT	CASRRGAFNTEAFF
-	TRBV9	TRBJ2-1	many	TGTGCCAGCAGCGTAGAGGAGAGGACTGAGCAGTTCTTC	CASSVEERTEQFF
-	TRBV7-8	TRBJ2-7	few	TGTGCCAGCAGCTTGCCCCAGACGAGCTACGAGCAGTACTTC	CASSLPQTSYEQYF
-	TRBV29-1	TRBJ2-1	-	TGCAGCGTCGGAAGGCTAGCACTCTCCTACAATGAGCAGTTCTTC	CSVGRLALSYNEQFF
-	TRBV6-5	TRBJ2-1	-	TGTGCCAGCAGTTACGGTCTCAACGGGGGTGAGCAGTTCTTC	CASSYGLNGGEQFF
-	TRBV6-5	TRBJ2-3	few	TGTGCCAGCAGCAACAGAGCCACGCAGTATTTT	CASSNRATQYF
-	TRBV10-3	TRBJ2-1	few	TGTGCCATCAGCCCCTGGGGCAATGAGCAGTTCTTC	CAISPWGNEQFF
-	TRBV9	TRBJ2-2	-	TGTGCCAGCAGCCCTACAGCCCGAGCGGGCGCGAACACCGGGGAGCTGTTTTTT	CASSPTARAGANTGELFF
-	TRBV6-2/TRBV6-3	TRBJ2-5	few	TGTGCCAGCAGTTACTCGACCTCGGAGACCCAGTACTTC	CASSYSTSETQYF
-	TRBV4-1	TRBJ2-1	-	TGCGCCAGCAGCCAACTGAGTTCTAGCGTAGCCTACAATGAGCAGTTCTTC	CASSQLSSSVAYNEQFF
TRBD1	TRBV28	TRBJ2-7	few	TGTGCCAGCAGTGTGACAGGGATACTTAACGAGCAGTACTTC	CASSVTGILNEQYF
TRBD1	TRBV20-1	TRBJ2-3	few	TGCAGTCCCTGGGACAGGGGTTCAGATACGCAGTATTTT	CSPWDRGSDTQYF
TRBD1	TRBV6-2/TRBV6-3	TRBJ2-7	many	TGTGCCAGCAGGGGACAGGGTCTCACCTACGAGCAGTACTTC	CASRGQGLTYEQYF
-	TRBV28	TRBJ1-5	few	TGTGCCAGCAGTCCGTTCCGGCCCAGCCGACCGGGGCAGCCCCAGCATTTT	CASSPFRPSRPGQPQHF
-	TRBV18	TRBJ1-4	-	TGTGCCAGCTCACCGGTGGGGACTAATGAAAAACTGTTTTTT	CASSPVGTNEKLFF
TRBD2	TRBV7-3	TRBJ2-2	-	TGTGCCAGCAGCGTTCTAGCGGGAGAGACCGGGGAGCTGTTTTTT	CASSVLAGETGELFF
TRBD1	TRBV5-1	TRBJ2-1	-	TGCGCCAGCAGCTTCACACAGGGGGCCTGGGACAATGAGCAGTTCTTC	CASSFTQGAWDNEQFF
TRBD2	TRBV12-3/TRBV12-4	TRBJ2-7	few	TGTGCCAGCAGTTTGGGACTAGCGGGGATCTACGAGCAGTACTTC	CASSLGLAGIYEQYF
TRBD2	TRBV7-2	TRBJ2-5	once	TGTGCCAGCAGCTTACCTCCCGGCGGGAGTAAAGAGACCCAGTACTTC	CASSLPPGGSKETQYF
-	TRBV12-3/TRBV12-4	TRBJ2-1	few	TGTGCCAGCAGTCCCCGGTATAGTAAGGCAAATGAGCAGTTCTTC	CASSPRYSKANEQFF
-	TRBV24-1	TRBJ2-5	few	TGTGCCACCAGTGATTCGGGCCCGGAGACCCAGTACTTC	CATSDSGPETQYF
TRBD2	TRBV5-1	TRBJ2-7	few	TGCGCCAGCAGCTCCCGAAGCGGGAGGGGTTCCTACGAGCAGTACTTC	CASSSRSGRGSYEQYF
TRBD2	TRBV28	TRBJ2-3	-	TGTGCCAGCAGTTCCCCTGTGAGCGGGAGAGTCTCTAGCACAGATACGCAGTATTTT	CASSSPVSGRVSSTDTQYF
-	TRBV5-1	TRBJ2-7	many	TGCGCCAGCAGCTGGGACGGGACACCCGTCTACGAGCAGTACTTC	CASSWDGTPVYEQYF
TRBD2	TRBV20-1	TRBJ2-3	many	TGCAGTGCTAGGTCGGGAGGGGTAACAGATACGCAGTATTTT	CSARSGGVTDTQYF
-	TRBV7-2	TRBJ2-7	many	TGTGCCAGCAGCTTATCCCTACCATACGAGCAGTACTTC	CASSLSLPYEQYF
-	TRBV28	TRBJ1-1	few	TGTGCCAGCAGTCCAGGGGCACTGAACACTGAAGCTTTCTTT	CASSPGALNTEAFF
TRBD2	TRBV18	TRBJ2-5	-	TGTGCCAGCTCACCAAGTAGAGCGGGAGGCTTCTTCCAAGAGACCCAGTACTTC	CASSPSRAGGFFQETQYF
-	TRBV12-3/TRBV12-4	TRBJ2-5	medium-sized	TGTGCCAGCACTACCGGACAGACTCAAGGGACCCAGTACTTC	CASTTGQTQGTQYF
-	TRBV27	TRBJ2-1	-	TGTGCCAGCAGTCTTGACAACTCCTACAATGAGCAGTTCTTC	CASSLDNSYNEQFF
-	TRBV20-1	TRBJ1-1	few	TGCAGTGCTAGAGATCAAGGGTCCACTGAAGCTTTCTTT	CSARDQGSTEAFF
-	TRBV7-9	TRBJ2-7	-	TGTGCCAGCAGCTTACACAGGGAGGAAGCCTACGAGCAGTACTTC	CASSLHREEAYEQYF
-	TRBV12-3/TRBV12-4	TRBJ1-5	few	TGTGCCAGCAGACTACTAGGGGATCAGCCCCAGCATTTT	CASRLLGDQPQHF
-	TRBV6-1	TRBJ1-1	few	TGTGCCAGCAGTGTGGACGGAACTAACACTGAAGCTTTCTTT	CASSVDGTNTEAFF